The rows below give T cell receptor beta chains drawn from one sample of a study of cytomegalovirus exposure and HLA in healthy donors. TCRdb keeps only in-frame clones here, not all; method: immunoSEQ multiplex PCR. There are around 120,000 clones in the sample; 74% occur only once, and less than 3.5% lies in the top ten. The sequencing sample was made of PBMCs. The receptors were sampled from a man aged 50 or older in good health and CMV-seropositive. CDR3s include the opening cysteine and the closing phenylalanine or tryptophan. Fields, in order: V gene, J gene, D gene, clone size, CDR3 protein, CDR3 DNA. A D gene is named only where the DNA matches it firmly. Clone size, where shown, is once, few, many, or a class for clones that have expanded.

>TRBV19|TRBJ2-4|TRBD1|few
CASSMEGYRGLPNQRNIQYF
TGTGCCAGTAGTATGGAGGGTTACAGGGGGCTGCCAAATCAAAGGAACATTCAGTACTTC
>TRBV5-1|TRBJ2-7|-|few
CASRGAGSSYEQYF
TGCGCCAGCAGGGGCGCCGGTAGCTCCTACGAGCAGTACTTC
>TRBV15|TRBJ2-1|-|-
CATSDPSLEGNEQFF
TGTGCCACCAGTGACCCCTCCCTGGAGGGCAATGAGCAGTTCTTC
>TRBV2|TRBJ2-5|-|-
CASSEGQGGETQYF
TGTGCCAGCAGTGAGGGTCAGGGAGGAGAGACCCAGTACTTC
>TRBV9|TRBJ1-5|TRBD1|once
CASTSGTGDNQPQHF
TGTGCCAGCACCTCCGGGACAGGGGACAATCAGCCCCAGCATTTT
>TRBV5-6|TRBJ2-5|-|-
CASSLVTDYDFETQYF
TGTGCCAGCAGCTTGGTAACTGACTATGATTTCGAGACCCAGTACTTC
>TRBV19|TRBJ2-5|TRBD1|-
CASSGTGGKETQYF
TGTGCCAGTAGTGGGACAGGGGGCAAAGAGACCCAGTACTTC
>TRBV9|TRBJ2-1|TRBD2|once
CASSVGGLAGRSYNEQFF
TGTGCCAGCAGCGTGGGGGGACTAGCGGGACGGTCCTACAATGAGCAGTTCTTC
>TRBV10-2|TRBJ1-5|TRBD1|-
CASSPSTGGNQPQHF
TGCGCCAGCAGCCCGTCGACAGGGGGAAATCAGCCCCAGCATTTT
>TRBV4-2|TRBJ2-7|TRBD1|-
CASSHRTGDYEQYF
TGTGCCAGCAGCCACAGGACAGGGGACTACGAGCAGTACTTC
>TRBV5-8|TRBJ1-2|-|-
CASSRGVLAYGYTF
TGTGCCAGCAGCAGAGGAGTATTGGCCTATGGCTACACCTTC
>TRBV11-2|TRBJ2-3|TRBD2|-
CASSRGVLTTDTQYF
TGTGCCAGCAGCCGGGGGGTCTTAACCACAGATACGCAGTATTTT
>TRBV5-1|TRBJ1-6|-|few
CASSLDRSSPLHF
TGCGCCAGCAGCTTGGACAGGTCTTCACCCCTCCACTTT
>TRBV2|TRBJ1-5|-|-
CASSDPGGRNQPQHF
TGTGCCAGCAGTGACCCGGGGGGCCGCAATCAGCCCCAGCATTTT
>TRBV15|TRBJ1-5|-|-
CATSRDHGGDQPQHF
TGTGCCACCAGCAGAGATCACGGGGGAGACCAGCCCCAGCATTTT
>TRBV25-1|TRBJ1-4|-|few
CASSEVRDFEKLFF
TGTGCCAGCAGTGAGGTGCGGGACTTTGAAAAACTGTTTTTT
>TRBV5-4|TRBJ2-7|-|-
CASSLGGYEQYF
TGTGCCAGCAGCTTGGGGGGCTACGAGCAGTACTTC
>TRBV5-8|TRBJ2-1|-|few
CASSLALAGIVSSYNEQFF
TGTGCCAGCAGCTTGGCGTTAGCTGGAATTGTAAGCTCCTACAATGAGCAGTTCTTC
>TRBV6-6|TRBJ2-1|TRBD2|-
CATMRGLATNEQFF
TGTGCCACCATGAGGGGACTAGCGACGAATGAGCAGTTCTTC
>TRBV28|TRBJ2-7|-|few
CASNEAQGGKNEQYF
TGTGCCAGCAACGAGGCGCAGGGAGGTAAGAACGAGCAGTACTTC
>TRBV6-6|TRBJ2-7|-|-
CASTFSYEQYF
TGTGCCAGCACGTTCTCCTACGAGCAGTACTTC
>TRBV5-1|TRBJ2-7|TRBD1|-
CASSSGQGDSYEQYF
TGCGCCAGCAGCTCCGGACAGGGGGACTCCTACGAGCAGTACTTC
>TRBV29-1|TRBJ1-2|TRBD1|few
CSVAISGTGDGGYTF
TGCAGCGTTGCCATTTCCGGGACAGGGGATGGGGGCTACACCTTC
>TRBV18|TRBJ2-3|TRBD2|once
CASLLQAGRGDTQYF
TGTGCCAGCTTACTCCAAGCGGGGCGTGGAGATACGCAGTATTTT
>TRBV5-4|TRBJ2-3|TRBD1|-
CASSLIGQGEYTQYF
TGTGCCAGCAGCTTGATAGGACAGGGTGAATATACGCAGTATTTT
>TRBV28|TRBJ1-5|TRBD1|-
CASRRDRGGNQPQHF
TGTGCCAGCAGGAGGGACAGGGGTGGCAATCAGCCCCAGCATTTT
>TRBV27|TRBJ2-2|-|-
CASRDTFGTPSGELFF
TGTGCCAGCAGGGATACCTTCGGGACTCCCTCCGGGGAGCTGTTTTTT